These T cell receptor beta chains were read from a single sample in a study of T cell responses to AZD1222 COVID-19 vaccine. The data were produced by immunoSEQ multiplex PCR, yet TCRdb's version contains in-frame clones alone and is incomplete. Among some 73,000 clones listed, approximately 89% were seen once. Source: peripheral blood, taken 28 days after the second AZD1222 dose. The receptors derive from an adult who received the AZD1222 COVID-19 vaccine. Both conserved end residues are part of each CDR3. The D gene is left open where the match is weak. Only part of the rows carry a size: once, few, many, or a class if the clone is expanded.

clone_size j_call v_call d_call cdr3_aa cdr3_nt
once TRBJ1-2 TRBV9 . CASSASPGSFSRSEGYTF TGTGCCAGCAGCGCTTCTCCGGGATCCTTTTCTAGATCGGAGGGCTACACCTTC
. TRBJ2-7 TRBV5-1 . CASGSGITYEQYF TGCGCCAGCGGGTCCGGGATCACCTACGAGCAGTACTTC
. TRBJ2-1 TRBV7-9 TRBD1 CAGQDYNEQFF TGTGCGGGACAGGACTACAATGAGCAGTTCTTC
. TRBJ1-2 TRBV19 TRBD1 CASSIGQGYGYTF TGTGCCAGTAGTATCGGACAGGGCTATGGCTACACCTTC
once TRBJ2-1 TRBV4-3 . CASSQDPIASSYNEQFF TGCGCCAGCAGCCAAGATCCGATCGCTAGCTCCTACAATGAGCAGTTCTTC
once TRBJ1-6 TRBV11-3 . CASSFTGGPNSPLHF TGTGCCAGCAGCTTCACCGGCGGCCCAAATTCACCCCTCCACTTT
few TRBJ1-1 TRBV28 TRBD1 CASRTTGGTEAFF TGTGCCAGCAGGACCACAGGGGGCACTGAAGCTTTCTTT
. TRBJ1-2 TRBV3-1/TRBV3-2 . CAPTRGYTF TGTGCCCCCACAAGAGGCTACACCTTC
once TRBJ2-4 TRBV28 . CASSDGGIQYF TGTGCCAGCAGCGACGGGGGCATTCAGTACTTC
. TRBJ2-3 TRBV14 TRBD1 CASSQAPDRVFLDTQYF TGTGCCAGCAGCCAAGCCCCGGACAGGGTTTTTTTGGATACGCAGTATTTT
. TRBJ1-1 TRBV6-4 . CASSEARGTEAFF TGTGCCAGCAGTGAAGCCCGGGGCACTGAAGCTTTCTTT
. TRBJ2-1 TRBV2 . CASPSGSSYNEQFF TGTGCCAGCCCCAGCGGTAGCTCCTACAATGAGCAGTTCTTC
. TRBJ2-2 TRBV15 . CATSRDFARLANTGELFF TGTGCCACCAGCAGAGATTTCGCTAGACTCGCGAACACCGGGGAGCTGTTTTTT
. TRBJ1-1 TRBV6-5 . CASSRPRNMNTEAFF TGTGCCAGCAGCCGCCCGAGGAATATGAACACTGAAGCTTTCTTT
few TRBJ1-1 TRBV7-8 TRBD1 CASSPHRGRVNTEAFF TGTGCCAGCAGTCCCCACAGGGGTCGGGTGAACACTGAAGCTTTCTTT
. TRBJ2-1 TRBV2 . CASSTLGTPYNEQFF TGTGCCAGCAGTACACTCGGGACTCCATACAATGAGCAGTTCTTC
. TRBJ1-2 TRBV5-4 . CASSSVALGELGGYTF TGTGCCAGCAGCTCCGTTGCCCTCGGGGAGCTAGGAGGCTACACCTTC
. TRBJ2-3 TRBV9 TRBD2 CASSVPGLASDTQYF TGTGCCAGCAGCGTACCGGGACTAGCGAGTGATACGCAGTATTTT
. TRBJ1-2 TRBV25-1 . CASSELWEGYTF TGTGCCAGCAGTGAACTATGGGAGGGCTACACCTTC
. TRBJ1-2 TRBV9 . CASSASFGSNYGYTF TGTGCCAGCAGCGCATCCTTCGGATCTAACTATGGCTACACCTTC
. TRBJ1-4 TRBV3-1/TRBV3-2 . CASSHTSQEEKLFF TGTGCCAGCAGCCACACTTCTCAGGAGGAAAAACTGTTTTTT
. TRBJ2-7 TRBV7-9 . CASSLGRLRGPPVEQYF TGTGCCAGCAGCTTAGGTAGGCTAAGGGGACCTCCGGTCGAGCAGTACTTC
. TRBJ2-3 TRBV6-5 . CATSGVEDTQYF TGTGCCACCTCGGGGGTGGAAGATACGCAGTATTTT
once TRBJ2-1 TRBV11-3 . CASSPVAAGLANEQFF TGTGCCAGCAGCCCCGTGGCAGCCGGCCTAGCAAATGAGCAGTTCTTC
. TRBJ1-4 TRBV7-6 . CASSLRSGVGEKLFF TGTGCCAGCAGCTTACGATCGGGGGTAGGGGAAAAACTGTTTTTT
. TRBJ1-2 TRBV5-4 . CASSPGTTGGYTF TGTGCCAGCAGCCCGGGGACAACAGGAGGCTACACCTTC
. TRBJ2-3 TRBV7-8 . CASSLVGGGGDTQYF TGTGCCAGCAGCTTAGTCGGCGGAGGGGGAGATACGCAGTATTTT
. TRBJ1-4 TRBV11-3 . CASSIPDGEKLFF TGTGCCAGCAGCATCCCGGACGGCGAAAAACTGTTTTTT
. TRBJ2-2 TRBV5-1 TRBD1 CASSMRTGSDGELFF TGCGCCAGCAGCATGCGGACAGGGTCAGACGGGGAGCTGTTTTTT
. TRBJ2-2 TRBV11-1 . CASSLFSGELFF TGTGCCAGCAGCTTATTTTCCGGGGAGCTGTTTTTT
. TRBJ2-1 TRBV6-4 . CASSDSVSRKHHEQFF TGTGCCAGCAGTGACTCGGTGAGTAGGAAGCACCATGAGCAGTTCTTC
once TRBJ1-6 TRBV12-3/TRBV12-4 . CASSLTDNSPLHF TGTGCCAGCAGTTTGACTGATAATTCACCCCTCCACTTT
. TRBJ1-4 TRBV6-5 . CASSYSTRLEYEKLFF TGTGCCAGCAGTTACTCGACTCGTCTGGAATATGAAAAACTGTTTTTT
. TRBJ2-4 TRBV19 TRBD1 CASSIRGQGMSKNIQYF TGTGCCAGTAGTATCCGGGGACAGGGTATGTCCAAAAACATTCAGTACTTC
. TRBJ2-6 TRBV11-2 . CASNLGGGANVLTF TGTGCCAGCAACCTAGGTGGTGGGGCCAACGTCCTGACTTTC
once TRBJ1-1 TRBV3-1/TRBV3-2 . CASSQEVGLNTEAFF TGTGCCAGCAGCCAAGAGGTAGGGTTGAACACTGAAGCTTTCTTT
. TRBJ2-5 TRBV11-2 . CASSFWFGETQYF TGTGCCAGCAGCTTTTGGTTCGGAGAGACCCAGTACTTC
. TRBJ1-3 TRBV28 . CASSWGFSGNTIYF TGTGCCAGCAGCTGGGGATTCTCTGGAAACACCATATATTTT
. TRBJ1-1 TRBV7-3 TRBD1 CASSFPAASNGKDRGRVAEAFF TGTGCCAGCAGCTTTCCTGCCGCCTCAAATGGTAAGGACAGGGGAAGGGTGGCTGAAGCTTTCTTT
. TRBJ2-3 TRBV28 TRBD2 CASSPSGGTDTQYF TGTGCCAGCAGTCCTAGCGGCGGCACAGATACGCAGTATTTT
. TRBJ1-4 TRBV11-2 . CASSPWDNTNEKLFF TGTGCCAGCAGCCCATGGGACAATACTAATGAAAAACTGTTTTTT
. TRBJ1-4 TRBV4-1 . CASSHIDTPEKLFF TGCGCCAGCAGCCACATTGACACTCCAGAAAAACTGTTTTTT
. TRBJ1-1 TRBV27 . CASSSLSGITEAFF TGTGCCAGCAGTTCCCTTTCAGGGATCACTGAAGCTTTCTTT
. TRBJ2-1 TRBV20-1 . CSASELAAGGNEQFF TGCAGTGCTAGTGAACTAGCGGCAGGGGGGAATGAGCAGTTCTTC
. TRBJ2-7 TRBV25-1 . CASREGSYEQYF TGTGCCAGCAGAGAGGGCTCCTACGAGCAGTACTTC
few TRBJ2-5 TRBV7-9 . CASSLAGSYETQYF TGTGCCAGCAGCTTGGCGGGCTCGTATGAGACCCAGTACTTC
once TRBJ1-2 TRBV7-9 . CASSLTVYGYTF TGTGCCAGCAGCTTGACGGTCTATGGCTACACCTTC
. TRBJ2-7 TRBV7-9 . CASSLDGSDEQYF TGTGCCAGCAGCTTAGACGGCTCTGACGAGCAGTACTTC
. TRBJ2-2 TRBV19 TRBD2 CASSIDTSGRTKDWELFF TGTGCCAGTAGTATAGACACTAGCGGGAGGACTAAGGACTGGGAGCTGTTTTTT
. TRBJ2-2 TRBV5-1 TRBD2 CASSYRDYNTGELFF TGCGCCAGCAGCTACCGGGACTACAACACCGGGGAGCTGTTTTTT
. TRBJ1-2 TRBV2 TRBD1 CASSYPGQGEDGYTF TGTGCCAGCAGTTATCCGGGACAGGGGGAGGATGGCTACACCTTC
. TRBJ1-1 TRBV19 . CASMSGGGTEAFF TGTGCCAGTATGTCCGGGGGCGGGACTGAAGCTTTCTTT
. TRBJ1-3 TRBV10-3 . CAISAGRARGSGNTIYF TGTGCCATCAGTGCGGGGAGGGCTAGGGGCTCTGGAAACACCATATATTTT
. TRBJ2-1 TRBV6-5 . CASRPSGALGGEQFF TGTGCCAGCAGACCCTCAGGGGCGCTCGGTGGTGAGCAGTTCTTC